This TCR beta chain was recovered during a study of identical twins. Findings and limits, study-wide: Findings came from cross-sectional statistics, without long-term follow-up of donors.

V lost 4 bases, J lost 7 bases, and 4 bases lay in between. CDR3 length equals 10 residues. From germline, CDR1 is SQVTM and CDR2 ANQGSEA. TCRdb called the 5' RACE reads again in MiXCR, with one record for every CDR3 protein. Counted here are roughly 500,000 distinct CDR3 sequences, roughly a fifth occurring once; the ten biggest clones make up around 0.91%. Points on this clonotype: Its target is not known.

Healthy Caucasians made up all donors. This same sample was also part of a study on T cells expressing NK-cell markers. That report notes: In about six donors, dominant CD3+CD56+NKG2C+ clones formed about 1.0-8% of CD8+ cells. The leading position in the CD3+CD56-NKG2C+ fraction of a few donors also went to these clonotypes.

This rearrangement joins TRBV29-1 to TRBJ2-2; no firm D call. The sample taken for sequencing was CD4+ T cells sorted from blood. This clonotype originated in a young woman in good health. This CDR3 reads CSVVDGELFF. The CDR3, as DNA: TGCAGCGTTGTGGACGGGGAGCTGTTTTTT.